This T cell receptor beta chain was found in a study of radiotherapy plus CTLA-4 blockade in lung cancer. The table came from immunoSEQ multiplex PCR; TCRdb's copy has only in-frame clones and leaves some out. Among 84,000 or so clones listed, about 80% were seen once. The V gene's germline CDR1 is SGHTS and CDR2 YDEGEE. The V gene end was trimmed by 2 bases and the J gene end by 2 bases; junction bases not matched to a gene: 4. This CDR3 spans 15 amino acids. The receptor comes from a human donor with non-small cell lung cancer that progressed on radiotherapy plus ipilimumab. This chain uses TRBV5-8 with TRBJ2-3; 8 bases are shared with TRBD2. Material: peripheral blood, obtained from a patient treated with radiotherapy plus ipilimumab. CDR3 protein: CASSLGLAYTDTQYF. The CDR3 DNA reads TGTGCCAGCAGCTTAGGACTAGCATACACAGATACGCAGTATTTT.